This T cell receptor (beta chain) was captured by sequencing in a study of radiation and T cells in renal cell carcinoma. Time point defined: blood 2 weeks post-SBRT. Treatment noted: 15 Gy SBRT to primary tumor, nephrectomy 4 weeks later. Assay: immunoSEQ multiplex PCR; the TCRdb copy retains only in-frame clones and omits some. The table records 100,000 to 150,000 clones, about 88% of them present only once. Turning to this clone: Its target is unknown.

Study-level findings and limits: In blood, top tumor clones expanded by 2 weeks, shrinking by 4.

Germline V gene data show CDR1 as LGHNA and CDR2 as YSLEER. This CDR3 is built from 13 residues. Trimming at V came to 4 bases and at J to 8 bases, leaving 7 bases not matched to a gene. The source is a woman aged 70-85 years with renal cell carcinoma. V usage is TRBV4-3 and J usage is TRBJ1-2; 7 bases line up with TRBD1. Sequenced here: blood, sampled from a patient whose treatment included radiotherapy and nephrectomy. For the CDR3, the DNA is TGCGCCAGCAGCCCAGTCCAGGGGGGAGGCTACACCTTC. This encodes CASSPVQGGGYTF.